This T cell receptor (beta chain) came from a study of control samples from healthy donors and cancer patients. Assay used: immunoSEQ multiplex PCR; TCRdb lists only in-frame clones, some missing. The table has 120,000 or so clones, around 92% seen once. Germline CDR1 and CDR2: SGHRS and YFSETQ. The CDR3 consists of 13 residues. V lost 0 bases, J lost 4 bases, and 5 bases lay in between. This TCR was recovered from a man older than 75 with head and neck cancer. V and J are TRBV5-1 and TRBJ2-1, with D hard to call. The source material was PBMCs. CDR3 sequence reads: CASSLVEYNEQFF. CDR3 bases: TGCGCCAGCAGCTTGGTGGAATACAATGAGCAGTTCTTC.